The text below deals with one TCR beta chain. Its antigen is undetermined. The CDR3 is 14 amino acids. In germline, CDR1 is ENHRY, CDR2 SYGVKD. The V and J ends lost 5 bases and 8 bases, in that order; junction bases with no gene match: 3. The data derive from a study of cytomegalovirus exposure and HLA in healthy donors. Findings and caveats of the study: A further, later analysis showed that HLA-associated TCR beta chains (compared with equally common others) were more clonally expanded.

PCR employed 60 Vbeta and 13 Jbeta primers. Sequencing was performed with immunoSEQ multiplex PCR; in TCRdb, only in-frame clones are kept and a portion is missing. The sample holds roughly 110,000 clones; around 73% are singletons and the top ten take roughly 7.8%. This sequence was found in a man aged 25-45 years in good health and CMV-seronegative. The chain combines TRBV10-3 with TRBJ1-6; the match to TRBD1 covers 10 bases. The sequencing input was PBMCs. CDR3 sequence: CAISRGQGDSPLHF. The CDR3, as DNA: TGTGCCATCAGTCGCGGACAGGGGGATTCACCCCTCCACTTT.